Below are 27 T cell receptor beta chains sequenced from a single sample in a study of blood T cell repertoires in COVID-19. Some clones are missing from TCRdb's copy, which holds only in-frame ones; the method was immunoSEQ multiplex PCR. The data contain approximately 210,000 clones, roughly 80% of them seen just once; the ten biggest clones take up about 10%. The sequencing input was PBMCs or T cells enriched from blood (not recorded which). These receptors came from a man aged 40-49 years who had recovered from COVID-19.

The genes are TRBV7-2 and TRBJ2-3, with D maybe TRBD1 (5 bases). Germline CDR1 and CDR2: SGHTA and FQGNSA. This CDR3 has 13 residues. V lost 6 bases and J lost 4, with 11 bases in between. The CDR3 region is CASSFQGADTQYF. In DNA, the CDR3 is TGTGCCAGCAGTTTCCAGGGTGCAGATACGCAGTATTTT.

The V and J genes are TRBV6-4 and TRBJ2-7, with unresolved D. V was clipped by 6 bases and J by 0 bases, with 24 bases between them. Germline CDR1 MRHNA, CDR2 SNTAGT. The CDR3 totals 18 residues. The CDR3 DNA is TGTGCCAGCAGCCGACAAGACACGGCAACGAGTTTCTCCTACGAGCAGTACGTC. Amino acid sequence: CASSRQDTATSFSYEQYV.

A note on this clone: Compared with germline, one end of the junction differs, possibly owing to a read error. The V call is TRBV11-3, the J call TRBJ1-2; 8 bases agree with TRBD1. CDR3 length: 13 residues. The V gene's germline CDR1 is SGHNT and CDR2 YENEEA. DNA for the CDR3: TGTGCCAGCAGCGCAGAAAGGGACAGGCCTCCTCTTTTC. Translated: CASSAERDRPPLF.

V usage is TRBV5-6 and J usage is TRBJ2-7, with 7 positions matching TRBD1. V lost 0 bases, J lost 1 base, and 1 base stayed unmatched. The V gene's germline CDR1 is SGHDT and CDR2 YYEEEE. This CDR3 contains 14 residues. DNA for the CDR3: TGTGCCAGCAGCTTGGGGGGACAGTCCTACGAGCAGTACTTC. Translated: CASSLGGQSYEQYF.

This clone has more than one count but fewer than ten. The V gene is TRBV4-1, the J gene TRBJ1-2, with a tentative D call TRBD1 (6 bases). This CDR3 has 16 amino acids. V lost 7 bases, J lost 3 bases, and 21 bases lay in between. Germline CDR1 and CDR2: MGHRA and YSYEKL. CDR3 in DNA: TGCGCCAGCACTCCTTTCCAGCAGGGGCCTTACTATGGCTACACCTTC. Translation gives CASTPFQQGPYYGYTF.

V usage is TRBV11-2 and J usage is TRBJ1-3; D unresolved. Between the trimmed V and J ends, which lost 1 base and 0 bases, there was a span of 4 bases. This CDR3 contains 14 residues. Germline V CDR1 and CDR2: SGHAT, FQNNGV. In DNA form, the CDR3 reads TGTGCCAGCAGCTTAGCAGGCTCTGGAAACACCATATATTTT. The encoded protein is CASSLAGSGNTIYF.

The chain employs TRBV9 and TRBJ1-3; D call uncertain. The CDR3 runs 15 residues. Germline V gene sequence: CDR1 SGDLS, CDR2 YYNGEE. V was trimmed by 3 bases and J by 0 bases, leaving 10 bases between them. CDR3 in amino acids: CASSGHLISGNTIYF. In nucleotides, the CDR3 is TGTGCCAGCAGCGGACACCTCATCTCTGGAAACACCATATATTTT.

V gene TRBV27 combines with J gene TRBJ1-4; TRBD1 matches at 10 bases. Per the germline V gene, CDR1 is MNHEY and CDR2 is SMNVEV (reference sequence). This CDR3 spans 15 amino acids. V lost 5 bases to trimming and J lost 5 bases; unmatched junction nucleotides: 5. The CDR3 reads CASSKTGGRNEKLFF. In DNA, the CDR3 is TGTGCCAGCAGTAAGACAGGGGGCCGGAATGAAAAACTGTTTTTT.

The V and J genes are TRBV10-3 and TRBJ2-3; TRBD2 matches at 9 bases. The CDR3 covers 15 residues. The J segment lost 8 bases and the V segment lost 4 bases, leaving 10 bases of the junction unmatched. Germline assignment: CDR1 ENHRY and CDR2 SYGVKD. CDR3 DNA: TGTGCCATCAGTGGGTCGGCGGGAGGGCAGGTTACGCAGTATTTT. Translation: CAISGSAGGQVTQYF.

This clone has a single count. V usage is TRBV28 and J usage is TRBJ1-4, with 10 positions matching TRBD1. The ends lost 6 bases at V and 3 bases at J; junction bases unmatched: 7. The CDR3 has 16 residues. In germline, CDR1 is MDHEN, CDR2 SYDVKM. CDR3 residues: CASRGTGAGSNEKLFF. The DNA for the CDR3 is TGTGCCAGCAGGGGGACAGGGGCGGGATCTAATGAAAAACTGTTTTTT.

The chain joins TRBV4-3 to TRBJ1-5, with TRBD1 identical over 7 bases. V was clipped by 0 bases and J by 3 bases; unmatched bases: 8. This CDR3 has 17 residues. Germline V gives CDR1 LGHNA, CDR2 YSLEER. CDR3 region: CASSQDLGTVPNQPQHF. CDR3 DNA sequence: TGCGCCAGCAGCCAAGATCTCGGGACAGTCCCCAATCAGCCCCAGCATTTT.

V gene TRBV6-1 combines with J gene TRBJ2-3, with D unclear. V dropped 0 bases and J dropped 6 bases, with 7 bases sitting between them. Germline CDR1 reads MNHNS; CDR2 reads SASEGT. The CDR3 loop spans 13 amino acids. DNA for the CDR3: TGTGCCAGCAGTGAAGCGCCAGTGGATACGCAGTATTTT. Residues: CASSEAPVDTQYF.

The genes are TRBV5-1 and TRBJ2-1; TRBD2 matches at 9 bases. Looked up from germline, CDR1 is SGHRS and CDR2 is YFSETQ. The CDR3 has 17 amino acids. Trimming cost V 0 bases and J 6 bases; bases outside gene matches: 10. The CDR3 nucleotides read TGCGCCAGCAGCTTGGCCCAAGGGATAGCGGGGGCCAATGAGCAGTTCTTC. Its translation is CASSLAQGIAGANEQFF.

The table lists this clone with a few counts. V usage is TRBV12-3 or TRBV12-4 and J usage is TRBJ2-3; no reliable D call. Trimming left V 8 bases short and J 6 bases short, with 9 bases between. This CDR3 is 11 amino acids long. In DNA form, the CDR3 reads TGTGCCAGCGCCAGTGCTGATACGCAGTATTTT. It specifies CASASADTQYF.

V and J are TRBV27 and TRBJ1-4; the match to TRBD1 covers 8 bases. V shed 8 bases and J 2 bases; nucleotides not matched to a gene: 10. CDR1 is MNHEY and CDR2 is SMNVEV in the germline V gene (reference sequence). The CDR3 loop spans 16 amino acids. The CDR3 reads CASRLKTGGTNEKLFF. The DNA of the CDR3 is TGTGCCAGCCGCCTTAAAACAGGGGGGACTAATGAAAAACTGTTTTTT.

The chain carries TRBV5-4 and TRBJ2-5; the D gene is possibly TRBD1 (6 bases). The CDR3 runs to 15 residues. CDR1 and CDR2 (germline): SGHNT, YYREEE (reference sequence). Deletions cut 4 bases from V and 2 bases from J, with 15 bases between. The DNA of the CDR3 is TGTGCCAGCAGCGGACGCTTACAGGGTCAAGAGACCCAGTACTTC. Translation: CASSGRLQGQETQYF.

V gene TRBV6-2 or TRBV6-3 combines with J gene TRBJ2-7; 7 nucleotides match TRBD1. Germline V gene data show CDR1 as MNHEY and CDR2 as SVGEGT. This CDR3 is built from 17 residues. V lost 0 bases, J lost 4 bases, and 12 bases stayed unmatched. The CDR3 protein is CASSYSRGSQGRYEQYF. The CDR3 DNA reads TGTGCCAGCAGTTACTCTAGGGGATCACAGGGGCGATACGAGCAGTACTTC.

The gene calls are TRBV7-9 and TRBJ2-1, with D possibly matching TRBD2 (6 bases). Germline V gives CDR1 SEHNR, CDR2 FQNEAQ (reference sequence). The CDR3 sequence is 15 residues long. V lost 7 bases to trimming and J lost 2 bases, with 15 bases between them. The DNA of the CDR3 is TGTGCCAGCACCATTGGGGGGAGCGCCTACAATGAGCAGTTCTTC. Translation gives CASTIGGSAYNEQFF.

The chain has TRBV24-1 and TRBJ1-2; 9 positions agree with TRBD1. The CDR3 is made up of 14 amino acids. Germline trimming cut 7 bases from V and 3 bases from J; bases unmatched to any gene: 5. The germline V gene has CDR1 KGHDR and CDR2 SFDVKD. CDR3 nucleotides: TGTGCCACCAGGCCACAGGGGGCAGACTATGGCTACACCTTC. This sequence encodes CATRPQGADYGYTF.

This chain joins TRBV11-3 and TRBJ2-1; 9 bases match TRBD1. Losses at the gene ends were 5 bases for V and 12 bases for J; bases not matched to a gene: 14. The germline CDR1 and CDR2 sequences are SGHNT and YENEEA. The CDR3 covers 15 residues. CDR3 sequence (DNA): TGTGCCAGCAGCCCGAACCATGGGACAGGGTATAGGCAGTTCTTC. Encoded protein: CASSPNHGTGYRQFF.

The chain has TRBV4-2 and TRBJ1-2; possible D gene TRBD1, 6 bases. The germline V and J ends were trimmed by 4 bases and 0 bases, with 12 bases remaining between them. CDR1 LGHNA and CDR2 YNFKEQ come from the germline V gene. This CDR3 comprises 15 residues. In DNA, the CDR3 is TGTGCCAGCAGCCTGATGACAGGCTCTAACTATGGCTACACCTTC. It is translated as CASSLMTGSNYGYTF.

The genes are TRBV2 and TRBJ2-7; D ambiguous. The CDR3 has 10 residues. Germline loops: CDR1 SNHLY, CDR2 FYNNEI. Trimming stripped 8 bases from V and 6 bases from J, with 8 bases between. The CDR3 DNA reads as TGTGCCAGCCGTAGCTCCGAGCAGTACTTC. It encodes CASRSSEQYF. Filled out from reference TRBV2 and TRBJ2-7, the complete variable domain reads EPEVTQTPSHQVTQMGQEVILRCVPISNHLYFYWYRQILGQKVEFLVSFYNNEISEKSEIFDDQFSVERPDGSNFTLKIRSTKLEDSAMYFCASRSSEQYFGPGTRLTVT.

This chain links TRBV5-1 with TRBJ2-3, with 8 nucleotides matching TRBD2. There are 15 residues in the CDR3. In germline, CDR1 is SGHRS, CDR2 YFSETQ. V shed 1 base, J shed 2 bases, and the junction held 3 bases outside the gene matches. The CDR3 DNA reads TGCGCCAGCAGCTTGTGGCGGGGGGACACAGATACGCAGTATTTT. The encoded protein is CASSLWRGDTDTQYF.

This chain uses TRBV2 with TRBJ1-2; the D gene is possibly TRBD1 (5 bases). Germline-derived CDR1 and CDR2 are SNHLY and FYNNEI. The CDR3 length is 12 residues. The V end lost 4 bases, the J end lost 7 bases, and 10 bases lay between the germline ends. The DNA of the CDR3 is TGTGCCAGCAGTGGGATGGGACTTGGCTACACCTTC. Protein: CASSGMGLGYTF.

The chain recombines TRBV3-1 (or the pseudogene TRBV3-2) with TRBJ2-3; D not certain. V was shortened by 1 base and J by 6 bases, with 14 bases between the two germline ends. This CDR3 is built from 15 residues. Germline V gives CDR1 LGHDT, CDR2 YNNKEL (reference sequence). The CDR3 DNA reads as TGTGCCAGCAGCCAAGGCCCAAATCGAGTCGATACGCAGTATTTT. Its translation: CASSQGPNRVDTQYF.

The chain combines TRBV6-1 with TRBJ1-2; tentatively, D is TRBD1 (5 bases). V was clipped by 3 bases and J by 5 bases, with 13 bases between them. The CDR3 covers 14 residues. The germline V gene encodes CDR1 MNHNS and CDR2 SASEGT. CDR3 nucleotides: TGTGCCAGCAGTGAGGGCAGGGTATGGTATGGCTACACCTTC. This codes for CASSEGRVWYGYTF.

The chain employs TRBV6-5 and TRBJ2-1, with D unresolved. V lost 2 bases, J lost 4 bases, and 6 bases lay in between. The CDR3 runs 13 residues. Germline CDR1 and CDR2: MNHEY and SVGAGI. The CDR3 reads CASSYKLYNEQFF. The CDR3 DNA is TGTGCCAGCAGTTACAAGCTTTACAATGAGCAGTTCTTC.